In this sample, the clone carrying this T cell receptor (beta chain) turned up once. The data stem from a study of blood T cell repertoires in COVID-19. Study information: Samples came from the United States, Italy and Spain, spanning acute and convalescent COVID-19. From T cells, B-cell-depleted T cells, or PBMCs came the material, which was cDNA or gDNA.

Germline CDR1 is MNHEY and CDR2 is SMNVEV (reference sequence). Trimming took 8 bases from V and 2 from J; bases not matched to a gene: 8. This CDR3 comprises 15 residues. Original data processing: Cell counts per sample came from amplifying reference gene primers. Assay used: immunoSEQ multiplex PCR; TCRdb lists only in-frame clones, some missing. Clone size and the V and J calls come from that table; the DNA yielded D and trimming. The sample has around 49,000 clones, more than 70% seen once. The chain uses TRBV27 and TRBJ2-3; 9 nucleotides agree with TRBD2. This TCR was sampled from a human donor in a cohort sampled during active COVID-19. The sequenced sample was peripheral blood. CDR3 in DNA: TGTGCCAGCTCCCCCCGCGGGAGGGCCACAGATACGCAGTATTTT. Protein product: CASSPRGRATDTQYF.